The rows below give T cell receptor beta chains drawn from one sample of a study of blood T cell repertoires in COVID-19. Profiled with immunoSEQ multiplex PCR; TCRdb holds only in-frame clones, not every one. The table has around 330,000 clones, 85% seen once. Sample: PBMCs or T cells enriched from blood (not recorded which). The receptors shown here come from a woman aged 25 to 39 who had been exposed to COVID-19. Both conserved end residues are part of each CDR3. D genes are given only for firm matches. Size is omitted from some rows. Given values are once, few, many or a class for expanded clones.

d_call	v_call	clone_size	j_call	cdr3_aa	cdr3_nt
TRBD1	TRBV30	.	TRBJ1-1	CAWTRDRRSMNTEAFF	TGTGCCTGGACCCGGGACAGGCGCTCCATGAACACTGAAGCTTTCTTT
.	TRBV18	.	TRBJ1-3	CASSPRATGGNTIYF	TGTGCCAGCTCACCGAGGGCAACCGGCGGAAACACCATATATTTT
.	TRBV2	.	TRBJ2-7	CASTKGHRVTYEQYF	TGTGCCAGCACCAAGGGTCACAGGGTAACCTACGAGCAGTACTTC
.	TRBV2	.	TRBJ2-7	CASRDYAGHEYEQYF	TGTGCCAGCAGGGATTACGCAGGGCATGAGTACGAGCAGTACTTC
TRBD1	TRBV28	.	TRBJ1-2	CASSFTTGVYGYTF	TGTGCCAGCAGTTTTACTACAGGGGTCTATGGCTACACCTTC
TRBD1	TRBV29-1	.	TRBJ1-2	CSVKRQGVYGYTF	TGCAGCGTTAAGCGACAGGGGGTCTATGGCTACACCTTC
.	TRBV10-3	once	TRBJ2-1	CAISESLATSYNEQFF	TGTGCCATCAGTGAAAGTCTAGCGACATCCTACAATGAGCAGTTCTTC
TRBD1	TRBV11-1	.	TRBJ1-4	CASRGTGSREKLFF	TGTGCCAGCAGGGGGACAGGATCTCGTGAAAAACTGTTTTTT
.	TRBV10-1	once	TRBJ1-4	CASSESSTNNEKLFF	TGCGCCAGCAGTGAGAGCTCGACTAATAATGAAAAACTGTTTTTT
.	TRBV28	.	TRBJ1-1	CASSSTRRLRDYTEAFF	TGTGCCAGCAGTTCAACACGACGGTTGCGGGATTACACTGAAGCTTTCTTT
TRBD1	TRBV30	.	TRBJ1-2	CAWSANRGGYTF	TGTGCCTGGAGTGCCAACAGGGGTGGCTACACCTTC
TRBD1	TRBV28	.	TRBJ2-2	CASSSMDRRINTGELFF	TGTGCCAGCAGTTCGATGGACAGGAGAATTAACACCGGGGAGCTGTTTTTT
.	TRBV6-5	.	TRBJ2-2	CASRLSGTNTGELFF	TGTGCCAGCAGATTAAGCGGAACGAACACCGGGGAGCTGTTTTTT
.	TRBV9	.	TRBJ1-3	CASSVAGRGNTIYF	TGTGCCAGCAGCGTAGCAGGCAGAGGAAACACCATATATTTT